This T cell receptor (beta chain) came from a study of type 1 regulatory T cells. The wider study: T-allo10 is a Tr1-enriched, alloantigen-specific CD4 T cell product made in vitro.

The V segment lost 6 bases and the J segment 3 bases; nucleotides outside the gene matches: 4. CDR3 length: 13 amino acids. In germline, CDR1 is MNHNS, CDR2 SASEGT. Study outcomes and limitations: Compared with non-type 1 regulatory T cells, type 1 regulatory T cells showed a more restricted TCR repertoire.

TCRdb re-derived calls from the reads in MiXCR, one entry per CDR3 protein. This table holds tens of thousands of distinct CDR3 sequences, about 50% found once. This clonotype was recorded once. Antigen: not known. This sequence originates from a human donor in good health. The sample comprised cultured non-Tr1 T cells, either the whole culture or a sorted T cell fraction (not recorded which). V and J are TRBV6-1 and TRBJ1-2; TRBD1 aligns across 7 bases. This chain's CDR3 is CASRTGPYYGYTF. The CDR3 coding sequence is TGTGCCAGCAGGACAGGGCCCTACTATGGCTACACCTTC.